One sample yielded the 30 T cell receptor beta chains listed below, sequenced in a study of blood T cell repertoires in COVID-19. Method: immunoSEQ multiplex PCR; TCRdb's copy keeps in-frame clones and lacks some. The sample has 200,000 to 250,000 clones, 84% seen once. The sequenced sample was peripheral blood. The receptors here all came from a woman of 80 years or more with COVID-19, enrolled during active disease.

The rearrangement uses TRBV19 and TRBJ1-2; tentative D call: TRBD1 (5 bases). The CDR3 sequence is 16 residues long. V lost 5 bases and J lost 0, with 16 bases in between. The germline gives CDR1 LNHDA, CDR2 SQIVND (reference sequence). The CDR3 coding sequence is TGTGCCAGTAGTGAGGCGACAGCCGTCGCTAACTATGGCTACACCTTC. Protein sequence: CASSEATAVANYGYTF.

The chain couples TRBV12-3 or TRBV12-4 to TRBJ1-1, with D hard to call. This CDR3 comprises 13 residues. The germline V and J ends were trimmed by 10 bases and 12 bases, with 24 bases remaining between them. CDR3 loop: CATQRPPRGMPFF. CDR3 bases: TGTGCCACCCAGCGACCCCCTCGAGGGATGCCTTTCTTT.

This chain links TRBV28 with TRBJ2-7, with TRBD1 matching over 8 bases. CDR1 is MDHEN and CDR2 is SYDVKM in the germline V gene. The junction had 7 bases not matched to a gene; V was cut back by 6 bases and J by 6 bases. CDR3 size: 13 residues. The CDR3 sequence is CASSQADRGEQYF. As DNA, the CDR3 is TGTGCCAGCAGCCAAGCAGACAGGGGCGAGCAGTACTTC.

This clone was found a few times. The chain couples TRBV6-6 to TRBJ1-6; a weak D match, TRBD1 (5 bases). The CDR3 sequence is 16 residues long. Trimming stripped 0 bases from V and 10 bases from J, with 16 bases between. Looked up from germline, CDR1 is MNHNY and CDR2 is SVGAGI (reference sequence). The CDR3 sequence: CASSYSTGQGGSPLHF. The CDR3 DNA reads TGTGCCAGCAGTTACTCAACCGGGCAGGGTGGATCACCCCTCCACTTT.

The V and J genes are TRBV9 and TRBJ2-5; D gene ambiguous. The CDR3 spans 14 residues. From germline, CDR1 is SGDLS and CDR2 YYNGEE. The V end was cut by 2 bases, the J end by 1 base, with 9 bases between. CDR3 DNA: TGTGCCAGCAGCGTGGGCCCGTTCCAAGAGACCCAGTACTTC. Translated: CASSVGPFQETQYF.

The chain recombines TRBV5-5 with TRBJ2-1, with 7 bases lining up with TRBD2. The ends lost 4 bases at V and 6 bases at J; junction bases unmatched: 7. The CDR3 sequence is 14 residues long. From germline, CDR1 is SGHKS and CDR2 YYEKEE (reference sequence). This CDR3 reads CASSASWGGNEQFF. CDR3 DNA sequence: TGTGCCAGCAGCGCTAGCTGGGGGGGCAATGAGCAGTTCTTC.

The genes are TRBV18 and TRBJ1-1; D is perhaps TRBD1 (6 bases). The germline V gene has CDR1 KGHSH and CDR2 LQKENI. The CDR3 extends over 13 amino acids. Trimming left V 5 bases short and J 5 bases short, with 12 bases between. The CDR3 DNA reads TGTGCCAGCTCAGCAGGGGTCGGTACTGAAGCTTTCTTT. Translating gives CASSAGVGTEAFF. The whole variable domain, remainder taken from reference TRBV18 and TRBJ1-1, is NAGVMQNPRHLVRRRGQEARLRCSPMKGHSHVYWYRQLPEEGLKFMVYLQKENIIDESGMPKERFSAEFPKEGPSILRIQQVVRGDSAAYFCASSAGVGTEAFFGQGTRLTVV.

The genes are TRBV5-1 and TRBJ2-7, with a possible D match to TRBD2 (7 bases). The V end was cut by 0 bases, the J end by 5 bases, with 21 bases between. Germline-derived CDR1 and CDR2 are SGHRS and YFSETQ. The CDR3 has 17 residues. CDR3 residues: CASSLEGFRGARNEQYF. The CDR3 nucleotides are TGCGCCAGCAGCTTGGAAGGATTCCGGGGGGCGAGAAACGAGCAGTACTTC.

The chain recombines TRBV6-1 with TRBJ1-4, with 9 bases lining up with TRBD1. The junction had 5 bases not matched to a gene; V was cut back by 2 bases and J by 7 bases. Germline CDR1 is MNHNS and CDR2 is SASEGT. The CDR3 extends over 15 amino acids. This CDR3 is CASSETGTGIEKLFF. CDR3 sequence (DNA): TGTGCCAGCAGTGAAACCGGGACAGGGATTGAAAAACTGTTTTTT.

J is TRBJ2-1 and V is TRBV5-1; tentative D call: TRBD2 (5 bases). With 4 bases removed from V and 5 bases from J, the gap between germline ends came to 16 bases. The CDR3 is 15 amino acids. Germline CDR1 SGHRS, CDR2 YFSETQ. In nucleotides, the CDR3 is TGCGCCAGCAGCCCGGAGGACCCGGCTGACAATGAGCAGTTCTTC. It yields the protein CASSPEDPADNEQFF.

The rearrangement joins TRBV3-1 (or the pseudogene TRBV3-2) to TRBJ2-2, with no clear D. The ends were cut back, 3 bases at V and 6 bases at J, with 8 bases in the middle. The CDR3 is made up of 13 amino acids. Germline-derived CDR1 and CDR2 are LGHDT and YNNKEL (reference sequence). The CDR3 here is CASSQISAGELFF. The CDR3 DNA reads as TGTGCCAGCAGCCAGATTTCGGCCGGGGAGCTGTTTTTT.

This clone has only one observation. The gene calls are TRBV25-1 and TRBJ1-1, with 7 bases lining up with TRBD1. This CDR3 has 15 residues. Germline CDR1 MGHDK, CDR2 SYGVNS. With V trimmed by 3 bases and J by 3 bases, 7 bases remained unmatched. CDR3: CASSDPVRGDTEAFF. CDR3 in DNA: TGTGCCAGCAGTGACCCCGTCAGGGGGGACACTGAAGCTTTCTTT.

The J gene is TRBJ1-2, the V gene TRBV20-1; D unresolved. The germline gives CDR1 DFQATT, CDR2 SNEGSKA (reference sequence). V lost 1 base, J lost 8 bases, and 8 bases lay in between. This CDR3 region has 11 residues. The CDR3 loop is CSARGGYGYTF. Written as DNA, the CDR3 is TGCAGTGCTAGAGGAGGGTACGGCTACACCTTC.

This clone was seen only once. The V and J genes are TRBV12-5 and TRBJ2-7, with a possible D match to TRBD1 (6 bases). Deletions cut 9 bases from V and 7 bases from J, with 22 bases between. The germline V gene encodes CDR1 LGHNT and CDR2 FRNRAP. The CDR3 totals 14 residues. The CDR3 spells CASSPGDTLREQYF. As DNA, the CDR3 is TGTGCTAGCTCCCCAGGGGACACCTTGAGGGAGCAGTACTTC.

CDR3 DNA: TGCGCCAGCAGCCCCGGGACTAGCGCCTATACGCAGTATTTT. It yields the protein CASSPGTSAYTQYF. The chain combines TRBV4-1 with TRBJ2-3; the match to TRBD2 covers 10 bases. Per germline, CDR1 MGHRA and CDR2 YSYEKL. The CDR3 is 14 amino acids. V gave up 4 bases and J gave up 7 bases; unmatched junction bases: 5.

This clone was recorded only once. The V call is TRBV7-2, the J call TRBJ1-1; the match to TRBD1 covers 10 bases. The CDR3 contains 14 residues. CDR1 and CDR2 (germline): SGHTA, FQGNSA. V trimming: 5 bases; J trimming: 7 bases; junction bases outside the gene matches: 7. Here the CDR3 DNA reads TGTGCCAGCAGCCCAGACAGGGGGCTCGGTGAAGCTTTCTTT. Amino acid sequence: CASSPDRGLGEAFF. The full variable domain, in which reference TRBV7-2 and TRBJ1-1 provide the parts outside the CDR3, is GAGVSQSPSNKVTEKGKDVELRCDPISGHTALYWYRQSLGQGLEFLIYFQGNSAPDKSGLPSDRFSAERTGGSVSTLTIQRTQQEDSAVYLCASSPDRGLGEAFFGQGTRLTVV.

V gene TRBV4-1 combines with J gene TRBJ2-5, with 8 bases that match TRBD2. CDR3 length: 17 residues. Germline V gene lookup returns CDR1 MGHRA and CDR2 YSYEKL. V gave up 0 bases and J gave up 7 bases; unmatched junction bases: 13. The CDR3 loop is CASSQDPPPGGEGTQYF. CDR3 coding DNA: TGCGCCAGCAGCCAAGACCCTCCCCCCGGGGGGGAAGGGACCCAGTACTTC.

Points on this clone: This sample also contains other DNA sequences that code for the same CDR3. The chain uses TRBV5-5 and TRBJ2-5; TRBD2 might be the D (5 bases). The CDR3 runs to 13 residues. The germline gives CDR1 SGHKS, CDR2 YYEKEE (reference sequence). Trimming removed 0 bases from V and 3 bases from J, with 6 bases in between. The CDR3 coding sequence is TGTGCCAGCAGCTTGGGGGGAGAAGAGACCCAGTACTTC. Translation: CASSLGGEETQYF.

This clone was detected only once. Here the CDR3 DNA reads TGTGCCAGCACCCGGGGGGTTCAAAATTCACCCCTCCACTTT. Amino acids: CASTRGVQNSPLHF. The chain is built from TRBV3-1 (or the pseudogene TRBV3-2) and TRBJ1-6; D may be TRBD1 (5 bases). Germline values: CDR1 LGHDT, CDR2 YNNKEL (reference sequence). The CDR3 is 14 residues long. Trimming took 7 bases from V and 7 from J, leaving 14 bases between them.

V is TRBV3-1 (or the pseudogene TRBV3-2) and J is TRBJ1-1; TRBD1 aligns across 8 bases. Germline V gene sequence: CDR1 LGHDT, CDR2 YNNKEL (reference sequence). CDR3 length: 13 amino acids. J was trimmed by 6 bases and V by 5 bases; bases with no gene match: 5. The CDR3 DNA reads TGTGCCAGCAGCTATCAGGGGGCGGCTGAAGCTTTCTTT. This codes for CASSYQGAAEAFF.

Only a few counts were recorded for this clone. The sample contains more than one DNA sequence encoding this CDR3. This sequence joins TRBV7-9 and TRBJ2-3, with TRBD1 as a possible D gene (6 bases). There are 13 residues in the CDR3. Between the trimmed V and J ends, which lost 8 bases and 0 bases, there was a span of 9 bases. Germline CDR1 reads SEHNR; CDR2 reads FQNEAQ (reference sequence). The chain's CDR3 is CASGQGSTDTQYF. The CDR3 nucleotides read TGTGCCAGCGGCCAGGGGAGCACAGATACGCAGTATTTT.

The chain combines TRBV5-4 with TRBJ1-4; 7 positions match TRBD1. The CDR3 has 14 residues. The V segment lost 0 bases and the J segment 5 bases; nucleotides outside the gene matches: 1. CDR1 is SGHNT and CDR2 is YYREEE in the germline V gene (reference sequence). Here the CDR3 reads CASSLGQGNEKLFF. CDR3 nucleotide sequence: TGTGCCAGCAGCTTGGGACAGGGCAATGAAAAACTGTTTTTT.

This chain links TRBV10-3 with TRBJ1-2; no reliable D call. The CDR3 sequence is 15 residues long. Germline CDR1 ENHRY, CDR2 SYGVKD. The germline V and J ends were trimmed by 8 bases and 4 bases, with 20 bases remaining between them. CDR3 in DNA: TGTGCCATCGCCGAAGACCTCACGACTCCCTATGGCTACACCTTC. Translated, it gives CAIAEDLTTPYGYTF.

The chain has TRBV9 and TRBJ2-1; TRBD2 matches 11 bases. In germline, CDR1 is SGDLS, CDR2 YYNGEE. This CDR3 comprises 18 residues. The trim removed 0 bases at V and 3 bases at J, leaving 8 bases unmatched. The CDR3 here is CASSVAASTSGIYNEQFF. The CDR3 region has the DNA TGTGCCAGCAGCGTAGCTGCCTCGACTAGCGGGATCTACAATGAGCAGTTCTTC.

V gene TRBV7-6 combines with J gene TRBJ1-3; D ambiguous. Germline assignment: CDR1 SGHVS and CDR2 FNYEAQ. This CDR3 comprises 15 residues. V lost 4 bases to trimming and J lost 3 bases, with 13 bases between them. The CDR3 here is CASSSRSHFGNTIYF. CDR3 bases: TGTGCCAGCAGCTCCAGGTCCCATTTTGGAAACACCATATATTTT.

The V call is TRBV3-1 (or the pseudogene TRBV3-2), the J call TRBJ2-7, with TRBD2 matching over 13 bases. V lost 1 base, J lost 2 bases, and 2 bases stayed unmatched. This CDR3 spans 16 amino acids. Per the germline V gene, CDR1 is LGHDT and CDR2 is YNNKEL (reference sequence). The CDR3 is CASSQGLAGGTYEQYF. DNA for the CDR3: TGTGCCAGCAGCCAAGGACTAGCGGGGGGAACCTACGAGCAGTACTTC.

The V gene is TRBV19, the J gene TRBJ1-1; no clear D. The germline V gene encodes CDR1 LNHDA and CDR2 SQIVND (reference sequence). Trimming removed 1 base at V and 2 bases at J, with 8 bases between. The CDR3 spans 14 residues. CDR3 region: CASSIVGSNTEAFF. For the CDR3, the DNA is TGTGCCAGTAGTATAGTCGGGTCCAACACTGAAGCTTTCTTT.

The V call is TRBV6-6, the J call TRBJ2-5; 11 bases fit TRBD2. The CDR3 totals 16 residues. V lost 7 bases to trimming and J lost 0 bases; unmatched junction nucleotides: 7. Germline values: CDR1 MNHNY, CDR2 SVGAGI (reference sequence). CDR3 DNA sequence: TGTGCCAGCACCGACCTACTAGCGGGGGACCAAGAGACCCAGTACTTC. Its translation: CASTDLLAGDQETQYF.

This clone is a singleton in its sample. The chain has TRBV7-2 and TRBJ2-7, with 12 nucleotides matching TRBD2. Trimming at V came to 5 bases and at J to 3 bases, leaving 2 bases not matched to a gene. Looked up from germline, CDR1 is SGHTA and CDR2 is FQGNSA. The CDR3 totals 14 residues. As DNA, the CDR3 is TGTGCCAGCAGCCCGACTAGCGGGGGCTACGAGCAGTACTTC. Its translation is CASSPTSGGYEQYF.

V and J are TRBV27 and TRBJ2-3; 8 bases fit TRBD2. There are 13 residues in the CDR3. Germline trimming cut 7 bases from V and 13 bases from J; bases unmatched to any gene: 13. Germline loops: CDR1 MNHEY, CDR2 SMNVEV (reference sequence). CDR3 sequence (DNA): TGTGCCAGCAATCCTATAGGGCCCGGGGGGGAGTATTTT. Protein sequence: CASNPIGPGGEYF.